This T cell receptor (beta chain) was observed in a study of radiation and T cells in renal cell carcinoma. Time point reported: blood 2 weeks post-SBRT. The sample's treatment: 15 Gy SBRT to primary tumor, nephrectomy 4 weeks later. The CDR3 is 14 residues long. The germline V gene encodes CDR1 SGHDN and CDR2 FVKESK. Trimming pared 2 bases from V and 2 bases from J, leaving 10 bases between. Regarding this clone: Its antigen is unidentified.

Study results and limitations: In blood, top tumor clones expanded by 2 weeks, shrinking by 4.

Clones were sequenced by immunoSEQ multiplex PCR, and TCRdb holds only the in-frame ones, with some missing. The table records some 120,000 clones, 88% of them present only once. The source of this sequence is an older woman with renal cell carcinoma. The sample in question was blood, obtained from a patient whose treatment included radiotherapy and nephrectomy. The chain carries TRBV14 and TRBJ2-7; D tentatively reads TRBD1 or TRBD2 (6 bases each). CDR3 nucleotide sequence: TGTGCCAGCAGCCAACTGGGGGGCACCTACGAGCAGTACTTC. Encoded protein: CASSQLGGTYEQYF.